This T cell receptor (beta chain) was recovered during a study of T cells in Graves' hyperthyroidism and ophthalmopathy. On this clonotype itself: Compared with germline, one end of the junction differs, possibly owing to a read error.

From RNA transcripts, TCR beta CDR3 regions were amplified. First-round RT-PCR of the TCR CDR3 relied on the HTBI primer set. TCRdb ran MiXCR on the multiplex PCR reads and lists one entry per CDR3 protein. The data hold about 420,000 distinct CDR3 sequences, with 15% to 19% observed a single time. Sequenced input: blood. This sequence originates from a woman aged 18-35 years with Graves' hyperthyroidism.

CDR3 nucleotide sequence: TGTGCCAGCAGTGTGACCCCAGGGCTAGCGGGGGAGAATGAGCAGCTCTTC. Its protein product is CASSVTPGLAGENEQLF. The chain recombines TRBV2 with TRBJ2-1; the match to TRBD2 covers 10 bases. This CDR3 has 17 residues. CDR1 and CDR2 from the germline V gene are SNHLY and FYNNEI.